This T cell receptor (beta chain) originates from a study of vaccination and CD4 T cells after COVID-19. The wider study: Investigators drew the post-COVID samples a median 101 days after diagnosis, with a range of 35 to 161.

As to this clonotype: Antigen specificity is unknown.

At the Johns Hopkins FTIC core, DNA taken from cultured CD4+ T cells was sequenced by way of the Oncomine TCR Beta short-read assay. CD4+ T cells were cultured, and genomic DNA was extracted from them. TCRdb re-called the PCR reads with MiXCR, one entry per CDR3 protein. This sample yields about 27,000 distinct CDR3 sequences, of which around 64% are seen a single time; less than 20% belongs to the top ten. Germline V CDR1 and CDR2: SGHVS, FNYEAQ. The CDR3 is 11 amino acids. Trimming left V 5 bases short and J 3 bases short, with 4 bases between. The treatment: approximately nine-day PBMC culture with coronavirus spike peptide pools or control peptides (ViraFEST assay). ViraFEST used peptide pools to expand antigen-specific T cells and subsequently sequenced their TCRs. Fresh IL-2 medium replaced half the culture medium on days 3 and 7.

The specimen comprised CD4+ T cells from blood, cultured in vitro, sampled after SARS-CoV-2 vaccination. The V gene is TRBV7-6, the J gene TRBJ2-5; D not resolved. This TCR was sampled from a human donor who received a COVID-19 vaccine. The CDR3: CASSKEETQYF. Here the CDR3 DNA reads TGTGCCAGCAGCAAGGAAGAGACCCAGTACTTC. The entire variable domain, with the rest obtained from reference TRBV7-6 and TRBJ2-5, is as follows: GAGVSQSPRYKVTKRGQDVALRCDPISGHVSLYWYRQALGQGPEFLTYFNYEAQQDKSGLPNDRFSAERPEGSISTLTIQRTEQRDSAMYRCASSKEETQYFGPGTRLLVL.